The next 19 T cell receptor beta chains were all read from a single sample in a study of tumor-infiltrating lymphocytes in localized non-small cell lung cancer. TCRdb's copy holds only in-frame clones and misses some; the assay was immunoSEQ multiplex PCR. The profile shows around 15,000 clones, 75% to 85% of them singletons. Sequences were obtained from uninvolved lung tissue not adjacent to the tumor. These receptors were collected from a human donor with non-small cell lung cancer.

The chain links TRBV30 to TRBJ2-3; tentatively, D is TRBD2 (6 bases). CDR1 GTSNPN and CDR2 SVGIG come from the germline V gene (reference sequence). V was clipped by 0 bases and J by 0 bases, with 10 bases between them. CDR3 length equals 15 residues. The DNA of the CDR3 is TGTGCCTGGAGTGTTTTAGCGGCTAGCACAGATACGCAGTATTTT. Protein sequence: CAWSVLAASTDTQYF.

The chain recombines TRBV4-2 with TRBJ1-2; 9 bases map to TRBD1. This CDR3 spans 15 amino acids. The germline V gene encodes CDR1 LGHNA and CDR2 YNFKEQ. V lost 4 bases and J lost 5; bases outside the gene matches: 8. The CDR3 spells CASSLPGQGEYGYTF. The CDR3 coding sequence is TGTGCCAGCAGCCTACCGGGACAGGGAGAGTATGGCTACACCTTC.

V usage is TRBV2 and J usage is TRBJ2-3, with TRBD1 matching over 7 bases. Unmatched junction bases numbered 7, after V lost 7 bases and J lost 6 bases. Per germline, CDR1 SNHLY and CDR2 FYNNEI. The CDR3 is made up of 13 amino acids. CDR3 sequence reads: CASTVDRDDTQYF. The CDR3, as DNA: TGTGCCAGCACCGTAGACAGGGACGATACGCAGTATTTT.

The chain has TRBV5-1 and TRBJ2-1; TRBD2 agrees at 13 bases. The germline V gene encodes CDR1 SGHRS and CDR2 YFSETQ. Trimming took 5 bases from V and 4 from J; bases not matched to a gene: 3. CDR3 size: 15 residues. CDR3 DNA: TGCGCCAGCAGGCTGGGACTAGCGGGGTACAATGAGCAGTTCTTC. It encodes CASRLGLAGYNEQFF.

This chain links TRBV27 with TRBJ2-1, with 8 nucleotides matching TRBD1. V trimming: 2 bases; J trimming: 7 bases; junction bases outside the gene matches: 4. CDR1 and CDR2 from the germline V gene are MNHEY and SMNVEV (reference sequence). CDR3 size: 14 residues. The CDR3 nucleotides read TGTGCCAGCAGTTTACAGGGGGCGTGGAATGAGCAGTTCTTC. Translating gives CASSLQGAWNEQFF.

The V call is TRBV10-2, the J call TRBJ1-1, with TRBD1 identical over 7 bases. This CDR3 contains 17 residues. Trimming took 0 bases from V and 3 from J; bases not matched to a gene: 10. Germline lookup yields CDR1 WSHSY and CDR2 SAAADI. The chain's CDR3 is CASSESAGGGRDTEAFF. The CDR3 nucleotides are TGCGCCAGCAGTGAGTCGGCAGGGGGGGGTCGGGACACTGAAGCTTTCTTT.

The rearrangement joins TRBV2 to TRBJ2-1, with D possibly TRBD1 on 5 matching bases. The CDR3 runs 14 residues. V lost 7 bases to trimming and J lost 2 bases, with 12 bases between them. Germline CDR1 SNHLY, CDR2 FYNNEI. The CDR3 sequence: CASTSQGAYNEQFF. Here the CDR3 DNA reads TGTGCCAGCACCTCGCAGGGCGCCTACAATGAGCAGTTCTTC.

In its sample, this clone was seen once. This sequence joins TRBV6-1 and TRBJ1-1, with D possibly matching TRBD1 (5 bases). The CDR3 loop spans 18 amino acids. Trimming took off 4 bases at V and 6 bases at J, with 27 bases between the two ends. CDR1 MNHNS and CDR2 SASEGT come from the germline V gene. CDR3 protein: CASSVGTIGRNFGPEAFF. The CDR3 DNA reads TGTGCCAGCAGTGTCGGGACCATCGGGAGGAATTTTGGTCCTGAAGCTTTCTTT.

V is TRBV2 and J is TRBJ1-5; TRBD1 is a possible D gene (6 bases). Germline values: CDR1 SNHLY, CDR2 FYNNEI. The germline V and J ends were trimmed by 7 bases and 5 bases, with 12 bases remaining between them. There are 13 residues in the CDR3. CDR3 protein: CASNREADQPQHF. For the CDR3, the DNA is TGTGCCAGCAACAGGGAGGCGGATCAGCCCCAGCATTTT.

This chain connects TRBV4-1 to TRBJ2-1, with D possibly being TRBD2 (5 bases). In germline, CDR1 is MGHRA, CDR2 YSYEKL. Trimming pared 0 bases from V and 3 bases from J, leaving 9 bases between. This CDR3 has 15 amino acids. The CDR3 DNA follows: TGCGCCAGCAGCCAAGATCCCGGGGTCTACAATGAGCAGTTCTTC. Its translation is CASSQDPGVYNEQFF.

In this sample, this clone turned up a few times. CDR3 protein: CASSPGQTLSGYTF. The CDR3 DNA is TGTGCCAGCAGCCCGGGACAGACCTTATCCGGCTACACCTTC. J is TRBJ1-2 and V is TRBV5-4; 7 bases agree with TRBD1. Germline V gives CDR1 SGHNT, CDR2 YYREEE (reference sequence). This CDR3 is 14 amino acids long. J lost 8 bases, V lost 4 bases, and 11 bases had no gene match. The full variable domain, in which reference TRBV5-4 and TRBJ1-2 provide the parts outside the CDR3, is ETGVTQSPTHLIKTRGQQVTLRCSSQSGHNTVSWYQQALGQGPQFIFQYYREEENGRGNFPPRFSGLQFPNYSSELNVNALELDDSALYLCASSPGQTLSGYTFGSGTRLTVV.

The rearrangement uses TRBV5-1 and TRBJ2-1, with 10 bases that match TRBD1. V gave up 2 bases and J gave up 8 bases; unmatched junction bases: 7. The CDR3 is 15 residues long. Per germline, CDR1 SGHRS and CDR2 YFSETQ. The CDR3 nucleotides read TGCGCCAGCAGCTTCCTATCCGGGACAGGGGATGAGCAGTTCTTC. Its protein product is CASSFLSGTGDEQFF. The variable domain in full, completed from reference TRBV5-1 and TRBJ2-1, reads KAGVTQTPRYLIKTRGQQVTLSCSPISGHRSVSWYQQTPGQGLQFLFEYFSETQRNKGNFPGRFSGRQFSNSRSEMNVSTLELGDSALYLCASSFLSGTGDEQFFGPGTRLTVL.

This sequence joins TRBV2 and TRBJ2-5; D is unclear. Per germline, CDR1 SNHLY and CDR2 FYNNEI. Trimming left V 1 base short and J 0 bases short, with 9 bases between. This CDR3 is 15 amino acids long. CDR3 coding DNA: TGTGCCAGCAGTGAAGATGGGAACTACCAAGAGACCCAGTACTTC. This translates into CASSEDGNYQETQYF.

This chain joins TRBV30 and TRBJ1-2; no reliable D call. Germline V gives CDR1 GTSNPN, CDR2 SVGIG (reference sequence). The CDR3 extends over 11 amino acids. Trimming shortened V by 2 bases and J by 5 bases, and 6 bases separated the two germline ends. The chain's CDR3 is CAWSLGYGYTF. The DNA for the CDR3 is TGTGCCTGGAGTCTTGGGTATGGCTACACCTTC.

The chain links TRBV20-1 to TRBJ1-2, with D unclear. V dropped 0 bases and J dropped 8 bases, with 7 bases sitting between them. CDR3 length: 11 amino acids. In germline, CDR1 is DFQATT, CDR2 SNEGSKA (reference sequence). DNA for the CDR3: TGCAGTGCTAGAGATATGGGCGGCTACACCTTC. Translation: CSARDMGGYTF.

J is TRBJ1-2 and V is TRBV9; weak D call: TRBD1 (5 bases). The CDR3 runs 15 residues. CDR1 and CDR2 from the germline V gene are SGDLS and YYNGEE. V dropped 3 bases and J dropped 4 bases, with 16 bases sitting between them. Here the CDR3 reads CASSASGSFTYGYTF. The CDR3 DNA is TGTGCCAGCAGCGCCTCAGGGAGTTTTACCTATGGCTACACCTTC.

The V gene is TRBV11-2, the J gene TRBJ2-1, with TRBD2 identical over 8 bases. There are 16 residues in the CDR3. The V segment lost 5 bases and the J segment 2 bases; nucleotides outside the gene matches: 8. CDR1 is SGHAT, CDR2 FQNNGV, per germline. The CDR3 nucleotides read TGTGCCAGCAGCGTGTACAGCGGGAGAGCCTACAATGAGCAGTTCTTC. Translating gives CASSVYSGRAYNEQFF.

V gene TRBV5-1 combines with J gene TRBJ2-1; 8 bases align to TRBD2. Germline trimming cut 5 bases from V and 2 bases from J; bases unmatched to any gene: 6. The CDR3 has 15 residues. CDR1 and CDR2 from the germline V gene are SGHRS and YFSETQ. As DNA, the CDR3 is TGCGCCAGCAGGCAAGCGGGAGCGGCCTACAATGAGCAGTTCTTC. Translating it yields CASRQAGAAYNEQFF.

V usage is TRBV5-1 and J usage is TRBJ1-1; the D is unclear. The CDR3 has 11 residues. Deletions cut 3 bases from V and 3 bases from J, with 3 bases between. CDR1 is SGHRS, CDR2 YFSETQ, per germline. The CDR3 region has the DNA TGCGCCAGCAGCTCGGACACTGAAGCTTTCTTT. It yields the protein CASSSDTEAFF.